This T cell receptor (beta chain) derives from a study of PD-1 blockade in classical Hodgkin lymphoma. Study-level background: Intravenous delivery of nivolumab at 3 mg/kg to patients occurred every 2 weeks.

Time point: cycle 4 day 1 (C4D1), after more than five weeks of nivolumab. All patients relapsed after autologous stem cell transplantation, and brentuximab vedotin exposure varied. The CDR3 contains 15 residues. Germline V gene sequence: CDR1 SGHAT, CDR2 FQNNGV. Between the trimmed V and J ends, which lost 5 bases and 4 bases, there was a span of 17 bases. Overall study results and limits: Individuals initiating nivolumab under 1 year after ASCT were excluded. What caused the repertoire differences, perhaps disease activity or prior therapy, remains undefined.

Measured with immunoSEQ multiplex PCR; TCRdb has only the in-frame clones, and not every one. The table records fewer than 100,000 clones, roughly 91% of them present only once. Comments on this clone: Its antigen is not known.

The specimen comprised peripheral blood mononuclear cells (PBMCs), sampled before the fourth cycle of nivolumab. The sequence was obtained from a human donor with classical Hodgkin lymphoma. The V call is TRBV11-2, the J call TRBJ1-1; a possible D gene is TRBD1 (5 bases). CDR3 amino acids: CASSPIGGGVTEAFF. CDR3 nucleotides: TGTGCCAGCAGCCCCATTGGGGGGGGAGTCACTGAAGCTTTCTTT.